This TCR beta chain was identified during a study of naive and memory T cell subsets. The germline V gene has CDR1 MGHRA and CDR2 YSYEKL. This CDR3 region has 16 residues. V was pared by 0 bases and J by 8 bases, with 11 bases of the junction left unmatched. Ten or more counts support this clonotype. An oligonucleotide containing a UMI was ligated to the 3' end of TCR cDNA. Adult healthy volunteers gave 2.5 ml peripheral blood for whole-blood RNA. Cells were not sorted; total RNA input targeted roughly 1 to 1,100 ng. Amplification of ligated cDNA took four PCR rounds with SP2 and nested alpha and beta constant primers. Alpha and beta constant region primers primed reverse transcription for blood and skin samples. TCRdb re-called the 5' RACE reads through MiXCR, storing one row per CDR3 protein. The sample consists of about 32,000 distinct CDR3 sequences, roughly 17% of them appearing once.

The TCR was taken from a female donor in good health. The chain couples TRBV4-1 to TRBJ1-1, with TRBD1 matching 8 bases. DNA of the CDR3: TGCGCCAGCAGCCAAGACCCGACCCGACAGGGGTGGGAAGCTTTCTTT. Its protein is CASSQDPTRQGWEAFF.